The TCR beta chain under discussion was sequenced for a study of spatial heterogeneity in lung cancer. Study-level information: Beta-chain sequences were consistently detected more often than alpha-chain sequences.

This clonotype was seen ten or more times. V gave up 6 bases and J gave up 5 bases, with 16 bases separating them. This CDR3 contains 14 residues. Time point of the sample: blood at routine non-recurrence follow-up after resection. TCRdb redid the calling of the 5' RACE reads with MiXCR, one entry per CDR3 protein. The sample lists approximately 110,000 distinct CDR3 sequences, about 10% occurring once. The source is a female donor with early-stage non-small cell lung cancer. The sample consisted of PBMCs, taken at follow-up. The V call is TRBV12-3 or TRBV12-4, the J call TRBJ2-5; a possible D gene is TRBD1 (6 bases). The CDR3 loop is CASSPGVGVETQYF. CDR3 bases: TGTGCCAGCAGCCCAGGGGTTGGTGTGGAGACCCAGTACTTC.